These 30 T cell receptor beta chains were all obtained from the same sample, sequenced in a study of identical twins. Each CDR3 protein gets one entry after TCRdb re-called the 5' RACE reads with MiXCR. The top ten clones hold 0.98% of a sample with a few hundred thousand distinct CDR3 sequences, roughly 13% of them seen once. The same specimen was also included in a second study, on yellow fever vaccine responses in identical twins.

The sample comprised CD4+ T cells sorted from blood. The receptor set was obtained from a young woman in good health.

This clonotype was detected only a few times. The rearrangement links TRBV12-3 or TRBV12-4 to TRBJ1-5; D unclear. This CDR3 comprises 14 residues. V gave up 6 bases and J gave up 1 base, with 10 bases separating them. The CDR3 DNA follows: TGTGCCAGCAGCTACCGACGGAGCAATCAGCCCCAGCATTTT. Translating gives CASSYRRSNQPQHF.

At least ten counts were recorded for this clonotype. V is TRBV29-1 and J is TRBJ2-7; a weak D match, TRBD1 (7 bases). CDR3 size: 14 residues. Germline V CDR1 and CDR2: SQVTM, ANQGSEA. Trimming took off 1 base at V and 5 bases at J, with 15 bases between the two ends. The CDR3 loop is CSVEGRDSINEQYF. CDR3 nucleotides: TGCAGCGTTGAAGGGCGGGACAGCATCAACGAGCAGTACTTC.

The rearrangement joins TRBV7-9 to TRBJ2-5; possible D gene TRBD1, 7 bases. V was trimmed by 5 bases and J by 0 bases, leaving 13 bases between them. The CDR3 has 15 amino acids. The germline gives CDR1 SEHNR, CDR2 FQNEAQ (reference sequence). The CDR3 DNA reads as TGTGCCAGCAGCCACCGCGGGACAGACCAAGAGACCCAGTACTTC. This translates into CASSHRGTDQETQYF.

J is TRBJ2-1 and V is TRBV20-1, with D uncertain. The length of the CDR3 is 12 residues. CDR1 is DFQATT, CDR2 SNEGSKA, per germline (reference sequence). The ends were cut back, 6 bases at V and 5 bases at J, with 11 bases in the middle. The CDR3 sequence: CSALRPNNEQFF. The CDR3 DNA follows: TGCAGTGCCCTAAGGCCCAACAATGAGCAGTTCTTC.

This clonotype was recorded at least ten times. CDR3 in amino acids: CASSFVPQGSTTYNEQFF. The CDR3 coding sequence is TGTGCCAGCAGTTTCGTACCCCAGGGGAGTACTACGTACAATGAGCAGTTCTTC. The chain couples TRBV28 to TRBJ2-1, with D perhaps matching TRBD1 (6 bases). The V gene's germline CDR1 is MDHEN and CDR2 SYDVKM. This CDR3 comprises 18 residues. The ends were cut back, 3 bases at V and 4 bases at J, with 22 bases in the middle.

This clonotype has a handful of counts. This rearrangement joins TRBV3-1 to TRBJ2-7; 9 positions agree with TRBD1. The length of the CDR3 is 20 residues. CDR1 is LGHDT, CDR2 YNNKEL, per germline (reference sequence). V gave up 0 bases and J gave up 0 bases; unmatched junction bases: 15. The CDR3, as DNA: TGTGCCAGCAGCCAAGACTTCGGGACAGGGAACCTCCTGCACTCCTACGAGCAGTACTTC. It encodes CASSQDFGTGNLLHSYEQYF.

The chain links TRBV28 to TRBJ2-3; 10 positions match TRBD2. From germline, CDR1 is MDHEN and CDR2 SYDVKM. The CDR3 has 18 residues. V trimming: 5 bases; J trimming: 6 bases; junction bases outside the gene matches: 17. The CDR3 DNA reads as TGTGCCAGCAGTCCCCGCTTAACCAGCGGGGGGGCCGGTGATACGCAGTATTTT. As protein: CASSPRLTSGGAGDTQYF.

The rearrangement uses TRBV11-2 and TRBJ2-3; D unclear. V dropped 1 base and J dropped 3 bases, with 8 bases sitting between them. Germline V gene data show CDR1 as SGHAT and CDR2 as FQNNGV. The CDR3 loop spans 14 amino acids. The CDR3 region is CASSLVIRTDTQYF. In nucleotides, the CDR3 is TGTGCCAGCAGCTTAGTGATTAGAACAGATACGCAGTATTTT.

This sequence joins TRBV5-1 and TRBJ2-1; D is possibly TRBD2 (5 bases). The ends were cut back, 4 bases at V and 6 bases at J, with 11 bases in the middle. CDR1 and CDR2 from the germline V gene are SGHRS and YFSETQ. The CDR3 runs to 13 residues. CDR3 bases: TGCGCCAGCAGCCCCGGGGTCGGCAATGAGCAGTTCTTC. Translating gives CASSPGVGNEQFF.

This clonotype has a handful of counts. The chain employs TRBV20-1 and TRBJ2-1; D call uncertain. V lost 2 bases, J lost 3 bases, and 2 bases lay in between. Germline V lookup: CDR1 DFQATT, CDR2 SNEGSKA (reference sequence). The CDR3 totals 11 residues. The DNA for the CDR3 is TGCAGTGCTAGAAACTACAATGAGCAGTTCTTC. It translates to CSARNYNEQFF.

This clonotype occurred a few times. The rearrangement uses TRBV7-8 and TRBJ1-1; no reliable D call. The CDR3 contains 13 residues. Looked up from germline, CDR1 is SGHVS and CDR2 is FQNEAQ. Trimming shortened V by 8 bases and J by 2 bases, and 12 bases separated the two germline ends. CDR3 region: CASQPNYNTEAFF. The CDR3 nucleotides are TGTGCCAGCCAGCCTAACTATAACACTGAAGCTTTCTTT.

V is TRBV20-1 and J is TRBJ2-3; D not certain. The CDR3 loop spans 14 amino acids. Trimming took 5 bases from V and 0 from J, leaving 12 bases between them. Germline V gene data show CDR1 as DFQATT and CDR2 as SNEGSKA (reference sequence). CDR3 DNA: TGCAGTGCTCCTAGTTGGGTGAGCACAGATACGCAGTATTTT. This codes for CSAPSWVSTDTQYF.

The chain uses TRBV5-1 and TRBJ2-3; 7 bases align to TRBD1. Germline V gene data show CDR1 as SGHRS and CDR2 as YFSETQ. V lost 4 bases, J lost 2 bases, and 7 bases stayed unmatched. The CDR3 is made up of 15 amino acids. For the CDR3, the DNA is TGCGCCAGCAGCGTGACAGGGCACTACACAGATACGCAGTATTTT. Translated, it gives CASSVTGHYTDTQYF.

This clonotype was detected many times. J is TRBJ1-2 and V is TRBV12-3 or TRBV12-4; D might be TRBD1 (5 bases). Trimming left V 6 bases short and J 7 bases short, with 15 bases between. CDR3 length equals 13 residues. DNA for the CDR3: TGTGCCAGCAGCCTCCTACAAGGGACTGGCTACACCTTC. Translating it yields CASSLLQGTGYTF.

This clonotype turned up a few times. V usage is TRBV20-1 and J usage is TRBJ2-3, with 11 bases lining up with TRBD2. The CDR3 loop spans 16 amino acids. Germline-derived CDR1 and CDR2 are DFQATT and SNEGSKA (reference sequence). V was pared by 5 bases and J by 4 bases, with 11 bases of the junction left unmatched. CDR3 nucleotide sequence: TGCAGTGCTCTAATAGCGGGGGGGAGGGGCCCAGATACGCAGTATTTT. It translates to CSALIAGGRGPDTQYF.

This clonotype was found a few times. The J gene is TRBJ2-7, the V gene TRBV18; 7 nucleotides match TRBD2. The CDR3 has 14 amino acids. Germline-derived CDR1 and CDR2 are KGHSH and LQKENI. After removal of 6 bases from V and 6 bases from J, the junction contained 11 bases not matched to a gene. CDR3: CASSAAGDGSEQYF. In nucleotides, the CDR3 is TGTGCCAGCTCGGCGGCGGGGGATGGGTCCGAGCAGTACTTC.

The rearrangement links TRBV29-1 to TRBJ2-7; D might be TRBD2 (6 bases). Germline CDR1 SQVTM, CDR2 ANQGSEA. The CDR3 is 14 amino acids. V was pared by 6 bases and J by 3 bases, with 18 bases between. The CDR3 nucleotides read TGCAGCGTCCGAGCCCGTGCTAGCGTCTACGAGCAGTACTTC. Translation: CSVRARASVYEQYF.

This clonotype turned up a few times. V gene TRBV12-3 or TRBV12-4 combines with J gene TRBJ1-5; 9 bases line up with TRBD1. There are 12 residues in the CDR3. Trimming removed 0 bases from V and 13 bases from J; junction bases left unmatched: 1. The CDR3 sequence is CASSLAGTGQHF. CDR3 nucleotide sequence: TGTGCCAGCAGTTTAGCCGGGACAGGGCAGCATTTT.

The chain employs TRBV6-1 and TRBJ2-7, with a tentative D call TRBD1 (5 bases). The germline V and J ends were trimmed by 5 bases and 1 base, with 15 bases remaining between them. In germline, CDR1 is MNHNS, CDR2 SASEGT. The CDR3 length is 15 residues. CDR3 sequence reads: CASSNMVGASYEQYF. The CDR3 nucleotides are TGTGCCAGCAGTAATATGGTTGGGGCTTCCTACGAGCAGTACTTC.

The chain couples TRBV6-1 to TRBJ2-5, with 7 nucleotides matching TRBD1. Germline V CDR1 and CDR2: MNHNS, SASEGT. J lost 2 bases, V lost 0 bases, and 6 bases had no gene match. The length of the CDR3 is 16 residues. The CDR3 reads CASSEARDRYQETQYF. The CDR3 DNA is TGTGCCAGCAGTGAAGCCCGGGACAGATATCAAGAGACCCAGTACTTC.

This clonotype has ten or more counts. The rearrangement links TRBV24-1 to TRBJ2-5; unclear D gene. CDR1 is KGHDR, CDR2 SFDVKD, per germline. V lost 0 bases to trimming and J lost 3 bases, with 10 bases between them. This CDR3 has 15 amino acids. CDR3 coding DNA: TGTGCCACCAGTGATTTGCAAGTCGGAGAAGAGACCCAGTACTTC. It translates to CATSDLQVGEETQYF.

The chain employs TRBV6-4 and TRBJ2-1, with 7 bases identical to TRBD1. Germline CDR1 is MRHNA and CDR2 is SNTAGT. V gave up 0 bases and J gave up 4 bases; unmatched junction bases: 6. There are 16 residues in the CDR3. The CDR3 is CASSDSTPQGYNEQFF. CDR3 coding DNA: TGTGCCAGCAGTGACTCGACTCCACAGGGGTACAATGAGCAGTTCTTC.

The chain combines TRBV6-6 with TRBJ1-6, with D hard to call. Per the germline V gene, CDR1 is MNHNY and CDR2 is SVGAGI (reference sequence). The CDR3 is 13 amino acids. The V end was cut by 10 bases, the J end by 2 bases, with 9 bases between. The CDR3 spells CAITKAYNSPLHF. The CDR3 coding sequence is TGTGCCATCACAAAGGCCTATAATTCACCCCTCCACTTT.

This clonotype occurred a few times. The chain recombines TRBV10-3 with TRBJ2-7; unclear D gene. V dropped 6 bases and J dropped 10 bases, with 19 bases sitting between them. CDR1 is ENHRY, CDR2 SYGVKD, per germline. This CDR3 comprises 13 residues. The CDR3 DNA reads as TGTGCCATCAGGCAACCGCCAGGCGGATTTCAGTACTTC. Translation: CAIRQPPGGFQYF.

CDR3 DNA sequence: TGTGCCAGCAGTTTCACGTCTTATCAGCCCCAGCATTTT. It specifies CASSFTSYQPQHF. This chain connects TRBV27 to TRBJ1-5; no firm D call. This CDR3 has 13 residues. Trimming stripped 3 bases from V and 5 bases from J, with 8 bases between. The germline gives CDR1 MNHEY, CDR2 SMNVEV (reference sequence).

This clonotype was detected many times. The chain has TRBV5-1 and TRBJ2-7, with 7 bases identical to TRBD1. In germline, CDR1 is SGHRS, CDR2 YFSETQ. The CDR3 is 14 amino acids. The trim removed 3 bases at V and 9 bases at J, leaving 12 bases unmatched. DNA for the CDR3: TGCGCCAGCAGCTCCGGGACAGCAAATAAAAGGCAGTACTTC. Its protein product is CASSSGTANKRQYF.

V usage is TRBV6-5 and J usage is TRBJ2-1; D is unresolved. With 6 bases removed from V and 9 bases from J, the gap between germline ends came to 9 bases. CDR3 length equals 11 residues. Per the germline V gene, CDR1 is MNHEY and CDR2 is SVGAGI. CDR3 DNA sequence: TGTGCCAGCAGATCCGCGCGTGAGCAGTTCTTC. This sequence encodes CASRSAREQFF.

In this sample, this clonotype turned up many times. This chain connects TRBV29-1 to TRBJ2-1; 10 bases align to TRBD1. Losses at the gene ends were 8 bases for V and 6 bases for J; bases not matched to a gene: 13. This CDR3 is built from 15 residues. Looked up from germline, CDR1 is SQVTM and CDR2 is ANQGSEA. The CDR3 protein is CSSYTPGQGFNEQFF. CDR3 in DNA: TGCAGCTCCTATACTCCGGGACAGGGGTTCAATGAGCAGTTCTTC.

This clonotype was counted between two and nine times. This chain joins TRBV21-1 and TRBJ2-3; the table assigns TRBD2, which was not confirmed against the DNA. TRBV21-1 is a known pseudogene. This CDR3 region has 16 residues. The CDR3 loop is CASRLAGAGGTDTQFF. CDR3 sequence (DNA): TGTGCCAGCAGGCTAGCGGGAGCGGGAGGCACAGATACGCAGTTTTTT.

This clonotype was found a few times. V gene TRBV7-2 combines with J gene TRBJ1-5; D unclear. The CDR3 sequence is 14 residues long. V dropped 5 bases and J dropped 2 bases, with 10 bases sitting between them. Germline V lookup: CDR1 SGHTA, CDR2 FQGNSA. The CDR3 bases are TGTGCCAGCAGCCCTAGTGCGGGCAATCAGCCCCAGCATTTT. It codes for CASSPSAGNQPQHF.